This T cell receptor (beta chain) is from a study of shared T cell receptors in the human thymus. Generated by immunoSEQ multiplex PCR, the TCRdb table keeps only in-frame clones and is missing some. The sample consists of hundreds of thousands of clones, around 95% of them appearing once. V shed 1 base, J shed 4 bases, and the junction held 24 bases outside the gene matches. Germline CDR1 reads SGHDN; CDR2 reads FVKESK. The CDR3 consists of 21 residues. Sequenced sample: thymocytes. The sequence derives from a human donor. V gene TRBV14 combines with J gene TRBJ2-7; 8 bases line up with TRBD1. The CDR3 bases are TGTGCCAGCAGCCAAGTCAGGAGACAGGGGCCGGTCCCCCTCTTTGGGTACGAGCAGTACTTC. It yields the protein CASSQVRRQGPVPLFGYEQYF.